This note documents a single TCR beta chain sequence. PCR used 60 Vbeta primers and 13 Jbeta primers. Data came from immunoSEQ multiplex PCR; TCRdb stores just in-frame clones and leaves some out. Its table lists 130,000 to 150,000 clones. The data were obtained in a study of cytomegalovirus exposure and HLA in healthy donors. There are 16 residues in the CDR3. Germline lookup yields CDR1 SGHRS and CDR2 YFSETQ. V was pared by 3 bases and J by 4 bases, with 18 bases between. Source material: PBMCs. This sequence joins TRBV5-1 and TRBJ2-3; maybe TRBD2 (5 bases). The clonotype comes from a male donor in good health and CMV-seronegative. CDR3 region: CASSSGLKQAADTQYF. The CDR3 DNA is TGCGCCAGCAGCTCCGGACTCAAACAAGCGGCAGATACGCAGTATTTT. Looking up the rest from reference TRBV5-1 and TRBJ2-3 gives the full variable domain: KAGVTQTPRYLIKTRGQQVTLSCSPISGHRSVSWYQQTPGQGLQFLFEYFSETQRNKGNFPGRFSGRQFSNSRSEMNVSTLELGDSALYLCASSSGLKQAADTQYFGPGTRLTVL.